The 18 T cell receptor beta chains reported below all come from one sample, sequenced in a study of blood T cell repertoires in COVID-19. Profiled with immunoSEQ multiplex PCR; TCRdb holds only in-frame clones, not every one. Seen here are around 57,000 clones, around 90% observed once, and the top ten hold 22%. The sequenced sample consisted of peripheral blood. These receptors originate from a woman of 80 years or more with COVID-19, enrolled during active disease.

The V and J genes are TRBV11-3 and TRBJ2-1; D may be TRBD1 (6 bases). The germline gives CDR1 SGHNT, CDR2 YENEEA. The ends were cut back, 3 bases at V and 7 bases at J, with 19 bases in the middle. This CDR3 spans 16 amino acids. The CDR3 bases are TGTGCCAGCAGCTTCGGCACAGGGCCTACACGGAATGAGCAGTTCTTC. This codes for CASSFGTGPTRNEQFF. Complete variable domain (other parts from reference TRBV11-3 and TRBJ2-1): EAGVVQSPRYKIIEKKQPVAFWCNPISGHNTLYWYLQNLGQGPELLIRYENEEAVDDSQLPKDRFSAERLKGVDSTLKIQPAELGDSAVYLCASSFGTGPTRNEQFFGPGTRLTVL.

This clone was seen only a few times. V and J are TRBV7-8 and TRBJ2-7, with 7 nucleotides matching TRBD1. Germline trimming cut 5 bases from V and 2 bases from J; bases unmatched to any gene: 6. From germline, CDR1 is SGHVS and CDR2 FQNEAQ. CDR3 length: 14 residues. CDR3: CASSPNTGAYEQYF. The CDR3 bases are TGTGCCAGCAGCCCCAACACAGGGGCCTACGAGCAGTACTTC.

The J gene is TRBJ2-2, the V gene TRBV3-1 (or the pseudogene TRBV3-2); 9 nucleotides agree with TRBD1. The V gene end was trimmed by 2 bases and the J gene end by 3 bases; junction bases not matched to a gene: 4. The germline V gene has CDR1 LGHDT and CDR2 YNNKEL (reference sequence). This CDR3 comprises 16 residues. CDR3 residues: CASSQPGQGHTGELFF. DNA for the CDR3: TGTGCCAGCAGCCAACCGGGACAGGGCCACACCGGGGAGCTGTTTTTT.

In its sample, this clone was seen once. Here the CDR3 reads CASSLEAAGETQYF. The CDR3 DNA sequence: TGCGCCAGCAGCTTGGAAGCAGCCGGGGAGACCCAGTACTTC. This sequence joins TRBV5-1 and TRBJ2-5; no firm D call. The CDR3 is made up of 14 amino acids. V lost 0 bases and J 5 bases, leaving 11 bases between the germline ends. Germline V gene data show CDR1 as SGHRS and CDR2 as YFSETQ.

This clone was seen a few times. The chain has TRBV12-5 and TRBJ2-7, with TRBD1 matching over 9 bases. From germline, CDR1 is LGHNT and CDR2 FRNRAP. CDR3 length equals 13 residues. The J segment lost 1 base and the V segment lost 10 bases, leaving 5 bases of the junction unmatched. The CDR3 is CATRQGVSYEQYF. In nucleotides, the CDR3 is TGTGCTACCAGACAGGGGGTATCCTACGAGCAGTACTTC.

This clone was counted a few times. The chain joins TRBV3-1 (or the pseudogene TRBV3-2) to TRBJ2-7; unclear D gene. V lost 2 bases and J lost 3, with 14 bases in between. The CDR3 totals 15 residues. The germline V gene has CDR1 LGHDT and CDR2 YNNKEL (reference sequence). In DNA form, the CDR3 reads TGTGCCAGCAGCCAATCCGCTCAGTTCGACTACGAGCAGTACTTC. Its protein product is CASSQSAQFDYEQYF.

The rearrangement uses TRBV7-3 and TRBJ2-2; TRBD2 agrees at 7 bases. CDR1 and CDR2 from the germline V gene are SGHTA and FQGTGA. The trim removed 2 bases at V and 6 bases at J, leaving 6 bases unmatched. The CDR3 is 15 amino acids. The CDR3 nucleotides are TGTGCCAGCAGCTTAGGCGGGACTACCTCCGGGGAGCTGTTTTTT. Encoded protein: CASSLGGTTSGELFF.

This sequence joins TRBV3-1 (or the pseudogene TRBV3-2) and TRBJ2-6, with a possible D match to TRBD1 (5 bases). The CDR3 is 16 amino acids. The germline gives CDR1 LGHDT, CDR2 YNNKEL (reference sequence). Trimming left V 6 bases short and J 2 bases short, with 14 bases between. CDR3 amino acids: CASSLPLGAGANVLTF. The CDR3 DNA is TGTGCCAGCAGTCTTCCCTTAGGGGCTGGGGCCAACGTCCTGACTTTC.

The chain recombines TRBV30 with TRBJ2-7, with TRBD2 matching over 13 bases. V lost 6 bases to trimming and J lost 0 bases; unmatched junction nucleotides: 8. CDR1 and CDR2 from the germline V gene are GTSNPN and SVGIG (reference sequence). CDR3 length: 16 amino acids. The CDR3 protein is CACDTGLAGNSYEQYF. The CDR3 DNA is TGTGCCTGTGACACGGGACTAGCGGGGAACTCCTACGAGCAGTACTTC.

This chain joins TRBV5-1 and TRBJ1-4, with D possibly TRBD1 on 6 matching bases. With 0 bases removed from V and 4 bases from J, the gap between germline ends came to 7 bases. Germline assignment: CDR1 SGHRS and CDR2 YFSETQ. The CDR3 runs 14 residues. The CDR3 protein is CASSLARGNEKLFF. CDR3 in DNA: TGCGCCAGCAGCTTGGCCAGGGGTAATGAAAAACTGTTTTTT.

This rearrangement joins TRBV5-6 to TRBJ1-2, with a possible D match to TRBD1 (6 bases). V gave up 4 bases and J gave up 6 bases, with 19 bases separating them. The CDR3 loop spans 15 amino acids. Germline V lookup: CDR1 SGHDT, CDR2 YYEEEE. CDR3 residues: CASSPEGTSIHGYTF. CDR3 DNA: TGTGCCAGCAGCCCGGAAGGGACATCGATTCATGGCTACACCTTC.

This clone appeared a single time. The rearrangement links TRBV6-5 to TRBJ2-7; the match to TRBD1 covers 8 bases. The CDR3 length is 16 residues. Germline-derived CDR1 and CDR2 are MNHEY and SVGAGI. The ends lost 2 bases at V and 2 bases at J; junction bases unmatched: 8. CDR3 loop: CASSYGHGQGPYEQYF. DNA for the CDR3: TGTGCCAGCAGTTACGGCCATGGACAGGGACCCTACGAGCAGTACTTC.

The CDR3 is CASSRDSRNEKLFF. The CDR3 bases are TGTGCCAGTAGTCGGGACAGTAGAAATGAAAAACTGTTTTTT. V gene TRBV19 combines with J gene TRBJ1-4, with TRBD1 matching 7 bases. The CDR3 consists of 14 residues. Trimming took 5 bases from V and 5 from J; bases not matched to a gene: 5. The germline V gene has CDR1 LNHDA and CDR2 SQIVND (reference sequence).

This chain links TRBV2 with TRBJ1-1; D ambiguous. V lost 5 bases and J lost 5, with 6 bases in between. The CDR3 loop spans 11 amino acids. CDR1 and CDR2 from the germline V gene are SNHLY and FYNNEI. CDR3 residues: CASSFVTEAFF. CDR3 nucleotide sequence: TGTGCCAGCAGTTTCGTTACTGAAGCTTTCTTT.

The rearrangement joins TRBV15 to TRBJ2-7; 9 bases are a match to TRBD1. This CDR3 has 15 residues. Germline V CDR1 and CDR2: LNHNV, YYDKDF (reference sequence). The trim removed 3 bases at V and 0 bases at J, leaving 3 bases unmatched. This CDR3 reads CATSRQDRGSYEQYF. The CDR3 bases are TGTGCCACCAGCAGGCAGGACAGGGGCTCCTACGAGCAGTACTTC.

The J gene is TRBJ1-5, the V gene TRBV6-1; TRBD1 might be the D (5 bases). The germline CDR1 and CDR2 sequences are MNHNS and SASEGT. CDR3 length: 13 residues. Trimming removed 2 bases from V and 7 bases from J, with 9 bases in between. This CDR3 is CASSEFRAQPQHF. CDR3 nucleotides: TGTGCCAGCAGTGAATTCAGGGCCCAGCCCCAGCATTTT.

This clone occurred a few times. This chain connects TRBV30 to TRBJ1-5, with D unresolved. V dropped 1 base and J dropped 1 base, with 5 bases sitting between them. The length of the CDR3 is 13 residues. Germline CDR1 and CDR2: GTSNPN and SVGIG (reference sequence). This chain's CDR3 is CAWSGQSNQPQHF. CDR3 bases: TGTGCCTGGAGTGGCCAGAGCAATCAGCCCCAGCATTTT.

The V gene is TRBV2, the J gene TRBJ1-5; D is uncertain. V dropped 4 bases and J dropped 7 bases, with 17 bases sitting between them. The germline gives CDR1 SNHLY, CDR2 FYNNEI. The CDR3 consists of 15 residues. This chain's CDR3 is CASSGVRQAGQPQHF. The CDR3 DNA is TGTGCCAGCAGTGGGGTTCGGCAAGCGGGCCAGCCCCAGCATTTT.